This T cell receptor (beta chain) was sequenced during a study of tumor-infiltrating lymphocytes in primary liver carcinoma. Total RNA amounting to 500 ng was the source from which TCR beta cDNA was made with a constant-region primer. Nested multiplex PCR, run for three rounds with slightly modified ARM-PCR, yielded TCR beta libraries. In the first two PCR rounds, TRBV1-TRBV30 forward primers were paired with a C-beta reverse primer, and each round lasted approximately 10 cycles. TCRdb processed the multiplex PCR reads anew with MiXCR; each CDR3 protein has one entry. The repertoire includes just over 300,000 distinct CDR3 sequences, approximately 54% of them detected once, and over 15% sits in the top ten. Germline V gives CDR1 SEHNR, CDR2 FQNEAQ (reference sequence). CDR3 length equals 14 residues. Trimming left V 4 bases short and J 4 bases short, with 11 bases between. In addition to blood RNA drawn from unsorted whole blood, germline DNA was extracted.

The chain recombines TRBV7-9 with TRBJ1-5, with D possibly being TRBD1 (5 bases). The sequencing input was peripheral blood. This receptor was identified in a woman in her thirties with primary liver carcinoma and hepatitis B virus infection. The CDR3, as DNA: TGTGCCAGCAGCTATCCAGGGAGGAATCAGCCCCAGCATTTT. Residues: CASSYPGRNQPQHF.